Listed below are T cell receptor beta chains from one sample, sequenced in a study of T cells after yellow fever vaccination. MiXCR was run by TCRdb on the 5' RACE reads, yielding one entry per CDR3 protein. The sample shows around 230,000 distinct CDR3 sequences, 6.7% of them seen only once. Sequencing was performed on CD4+ T cells sorted from PBMCs, taken on the day of the yellow fever booster vaccination. The receptors come from a man aged 30 to 39 who received the YFV17D yellow fever vaccine. Each CDR3 is given with its conserved first and last residue. A D gene is named only where the DNA matches it firmly. Clone size is not always given. Where it is, it says once, few, many or a class for expanded clones.

clone size: many
D gene: TRBD1
J gene: TRBJ1-1
V gene: TRBV15
CDR3 DNA: TGTGCCACCAGCAGAGCCCCGGGACAGGGAGGGAACACTGAAGCTTTCTTT
CDR3 protein: CATSRAPGQGGNTEAFF

clone size: -
D gene: TRBD1
J gene: TRBJ2-1
V gene: TRBV5-1
CDR3 DNA: TGCGCCAGCAGCCACGACAGGGCGTATGAGCAGTTCTTC
CDR3 protein: CASSHDRAYEQFF

clone size: many
D gene: TRBD2
J gene: TRBJ2-1
V gene: TRBV7-2
CDR3 DNA: TGTGCCAGCAGCCGGGAGGGTGAGCAGTTCTTC
CDR3 protein: CASSREGEQFF

clone size: few
D gene: TRBD1
J gene: TRBJ1-3
V gene: TRBV20-1
CDR3 DNA: TGCAGTGCTAGGCCGACAGGGGGTCTCTCTGGAAACACCATATATTTT
CDR3 protein: CSARPTGGLSGNTIYF

clone size: -
D gene: -
J gene: TRBJ2-7
V gene: TRBV5-1
CDR3 DNA: TGCGCCAGCACCTTGGCCTACGAGCAGTACTTC
CDR3 protein: CASTLAYEQYF

clone size: -
D gene: TRBD2
J gene: TRBJ2-3
V gene: TRBV7-2
CDR3 DNA: TGTGCCAGCAGCGGAGGACTAGCGACCTCAGATACGCAGTATTTT
CDR3 protein: CASSGGLATSDTQYF

clone size: -
D gene: -
J gene: TRBJ2-2
V gene: TRBV11-2
CDR3 DNA: TGTGCCAGCAGCTCGACCTGGGGACTTGCCGACACCGGGGAGCTGTTTTTT
CDR3 protein: CASSSTWGLADTGELFF

clone size: few
D gene: -
J gene: TRBJ2-1
V gene: TRBV24-1
CDR3 DNA: TGTGCCACCAGTGGGAAGGGGTTGGTGGGTGGGAATGAGCAGTTCTTC
CDR3 protein: CATSGKGLVGGNEQFF

clone size: -
D gene: -
J gene: TRBJ2-3
V gene: TRBV7-2
CDR3 DNA: TGTGCCAGCAGCTCCCAGACTCCGGATCGCACAGATACGCAGTATTTT
CDR3 protein: CASSSQTPDRTDTQYF

clone size: few
D gene: TRBD1
J gene: TRBJ2-5
V gene: TRBV18
CDR3 DNA: TGTGCCAGCTCACCTCCGGGACAGGGGTGGTTTGAGACCCAGTACTTC
CDR3 protein: CASSPPGQGWFETQYF

clone size: many
D gene: -
J gene: TRBJ2-3
V gene: TRBV12-3/TRBV12-4
CDR3 DNA: TGTGCCAGCAGTTGGGACGGAGGCACAGATACGCAGTATTTT
CDR3 protein: CASSWDGGTDTQYF

clone size: many
D gene: -
J gene: TRBJ2-1
V gene: TRBV7-2
CDR3 DNA: TGTGCCAGCAGCTTAAGGGGTTTCGAGCAGTTCTTC
CDR3 protein: CASSLRGFEQFF

clone size: few
D gene: -
J gene: TRBJ1-5
V gene: TRBV23-1
CDR3 DNA: TGCGCCAGCAGTCAATCGAGGGGGATGGCAGGGGCGGATCAGCCCCAGCATTTT
CDR3 protein: CASSQSRGMAGADQPQHF

clone size: many
D gene: -
J gene: TRBJ2-5
V gene: TRBV9
CDR3 DNA: TGTGCCAGCAGCGTATGGCCAGGGGAAGAGACCCAGTACTTC
CDR3 protein: CASSVWPGEETQYF

clone size: many
D gene: -
J gene: TRBJ1-5
V gene: TRBV4-2
CDR3 DNA: TGTGCCAGCAGCTCGACGGGGACGGCCACCACGCAGCCCCAGCATTTT
CDR3 protein: CASSSTGTATTQPQHF

clone size: -
D gene: -
J gene: TRBJ2-6
V gene: TRBV7-2
CDR3 DNA: TGTGCCAGCAGCTCCCAGTATGGGGGCTCTGGGGCCAACGTCCTGACTTTC
CDR3 protein: CASSSQYGGSGANVLTF

clone size: -
D gene: TRBD2
J gene: TRBJ2-1
V gene: TRBV19
CDR3 DNA: TGTGCCAGTACTCACAGTTGGACTAGCGGTCTGGGTGAGCAGTTCTTC
CDR3 protein: CASTHSWTSGLGEQFF

clone size: many
D gene: -
J gene: TRBJ2-5
V gene: TRBV27
CDR3 DNA: TGTGCCAGCAGTTCTCCGGACAGATTAGGGAAGACCCAGTACTTC
CDR3 protein: CASSSPDRLGKTQYF

clone size: -
D gene: -
J gene: TRBJ2-7
V gene: TRBV3-1
CDR3 DNA: TGTGCCAGCAGCCAAGAACAGACCTCCTACGAGCAGTACTTC
CDR3 protein: CASSQEQTSYEQYF

clone size: few
D gene: -
J gene: TRBJ2-3
V gene: TRBV5-1
CDR3 DNA: TGCGCCAGCAGCAGGAACGGCCAGGGGGATACGCAGTATTTT
CDR3 protein: CASSRNGQGDTQYF

clone size: few
D gene: -
J gene: TRBJ1-5
V gene: TRBV5-4
CDR3 DNA: TGTGCCAGCAGCTTGGACGGCCACAATCAGCCCCAGCATTTT
CDR3 protein: CASSLDGHNQPQHF

clone size: few
D gene: TRBD1
J gene: TRBJ1-1
V gene: TRBV7-2
CDR3 DNA: TGTGCCAGCAGCCTAGACAGGGCGTTTGAAGCTTTCTTT
CDR3 protein: CASSLDRAFEAFF

clone size: many
D gene: -
J gene: TRBJ2-7
V gene: TRBV6-8
CDR3 DNA: TGTGCCAGCAGCTCATCCATCCTAACACCCTCGGGTTTGTACGAGCAGTACTTC
CDR3 protein: CASSSSILTPSGLYEQYF

clone size: many
D gene: -
J gene: TRBJ2-1
V gene: TRBV15
CDR3 DNA: TGTGCCACCAGCAGAGTCGGGTCAAGCTACAATGAGCAGTTCTTC
CDR3 protein: CATSRVGSSYNEQFF

clone size: many
D gene: -
J gene: TRBJ1-1
V gene: TRBV11-2
CDR3 DNA: TGTGCCAGCAGCTTAGATTTTCGGTTGAACACTGAAGCTTTCTTT
CDR3 protein: CASSLDFRLNTEAFF

clone size: few
D gene: -
J gene: TRBJ2-1
V gene: TRBV15
CDR3 DNA: TGTGCCACCAGCAGAGATCAGAGAGGCTCCTACAATGAGCAGTTCTTC
CDR3 protein: CATSRDQRGSYNEQFF

clone size: many
D gene: TRBD1
J gene: TRBJ1-2
V gene: TRBV20-1
CDR3 DNA: TGCAGTACCCGGGACAGGGATAACTATGGCTACACCTTC
CDR3 protein: CSTRDRDNYGYTF